These 9 T cell receptor beta chains came from one sample sequenced in a study of blood T cell repertoires in COVID-19. TCRdb's copy holds only in-frame clones and misses some; the assay was immunoSEQ multiplex PCR. The sample lists about 110,000 clones; approximately 82% were seen once. The sample was peripheral blood. The receptors stem from a woman aged 80 or over with acute or convalescent COVID-19.

J is TRBJ2-3 and V is TRBV27, with D tentatively TRBD2 (5 bases). The germline gives CDR1 MNHEY, CDR2 SMNVEV (reference sequence). The CDR3 has 12 amino acids. V lost 6 bases, J lost 4 bases, and 8 bases lay in between. CDR3: CASRRAADTQYF. For the CDR3, the DNA is TGTGCCAGCAGGAGGGCTGCAGATACGCAGTATTTT.

The chain's CDR3 is CASSEGPLASGGFNEQFF. CDR3 nucleotides: TGTGCCAGCAGCGAGGGCCCCTTGGCTAGCGGGGGTTTTAATGAGCAGTTCTTC. V gene TRBV9 combines with J gene TRBJ2-1, with 10 bases identical to TRBD2. This CDR3 has 18 residues. Per the germline V gene, CDR1 is SGDLS and CDR2 is YYNGEE. The J segment lost 7 bases and the V segment lost 3 bases, leaving 16 bases of the junction unmatched.

The V gene is TRBV5-4, the J gene TRBJ1-1; possible D gene TRBD1, 5 bases. V gave up 4 bases and J gave up 3 bases, with 13 bases separating them. Germline CDR1 and CDR2: SGHNT and YYREEE (reference sequence). The length of the CDR3 is 14 residues. CDR3 DNA sequence: TGTGCCAGCAGCCCACAAGACAGCTACACTGAAGCTTTCTTT. Encoded protein: CASSPQDSYTEAFF.

V gene TRBV10-3 combines with J gene TRBJ2-1; D is possibly TRBD2 (6 bases). The CDR3 is 15 residues long. CDR1 is ENHRY and CDR2 is SYGVKD in the germline V gene. V was cut by 6 bases and J by 8 bases, with 20 bases left in between. The CDR3 reads CAIRPTSKRKDEQFF. CDR3 DNA: TGTGCCATCAGACCGACTAGTAAGAGGAAGGATGAGCAGTTCTTC.

The chain is built from TRBV3-1 (or the pseudogene TRBV3-2) and TRBJ1-4; D gene uncertain. Germline CDR1 reads LGHDT; CDR2 reads YNNKEL (reference sequence). This CDR3 spans 14 amino acids. The V and J ends lost 4 bases and 4 bases respectively, with 10 bases between them. The CDR3 bases are TGTGCCAGCAGCCTAGGACTTGGTAATGAAAAACTGTTTTTT. Residues: CASSLGLGNEKLFF.

The chain couples TRBV5-8 to TRBJ1-5; 9 bases fit TRBD1. Germline CDR1 SGHTS, CDR2 YDEGEE. Germline trimming cut 5 bases from V and 7 bases from J; bases unmatched to any gene: 16. The CDR3 is 17 residues long. The CDR3 DNA reads as TGTGCCAGCAGACCAGCCACAGGGGGCGCGATCTTGCAGCCCCAGCATTTT. Translating gives CASRPATGGAILQPQHF. Full variable domain (outside the CDR3, taken from reference TRBV5-8 and TRBJ1-5): EAGVTQSPTHLIKTRGQQATLRCSPISGHTSVYWYQQALGLGLQFLLWYDEGEERNRGNFPPRFSGRQFPNYSSELNVNALELEDSALYLCASRPATGGAILQPQHFGDGTRLSIL.

The chain carries TRBV12-3 or TRBV12-4 and TRBJ2-7; D remains ambiguous. The CDR3 sequence is 12 residues long. With 6 bases removed from V and 3 bases from J, the gap between germline ends came to 9 bases. The CDR3 sequence is CASSPTSYEQYF. As DNA, the CDR3 is TGTGCCAGCAGCCCGACAAGCTACGAGCAGTACTTC.

V is TRBV5-1 and J is TRBJ2-1, with 10 bases that match TRBD1. This CDR3 is 16 amino acids long. V lost 0 bases, J lost 2 bases, and 2 bases stayed unmatched. Germline values: CDR1 SGHRS, CDR2 YFSETQ. CDR3 DNA sequence: TGCGCCAGCAGCTTGGGCGGGACAGGGGCCTACAATGAGCAGTTCTTC. It specifies CASSLGGTGAYNEQFF. The full variable domain, in which reference TRBV5-1 and TRBJ2-1 provide the parts outside the CDR3, is KAGVTQTPRYLIKTRGQQVTLSCSPISGHRSVSWYQQTPGQGLQFLFEYFSETQRNKGNFPGRFSGRQFSNSRSEMNVSTLELGDSALYLCASSLGGTGAYNEQFFGPGTRLTVL.

The rearrangement links TRBV19 to TRBJ2-3, with 8 positions matching TRBD2. The CDR3 runs 14 residues. Losses at the gene ends were 6 bases for V and 3 bases for J; bases not matched to a gene: 5. From germline, CDR1 is LNHDA and CDR2 SQIVND (reference sequence). The CDR3 DNA is TGTGCCAGTAGAGCGGGAGTAGTAACAGATACGCAGTATTTT. Translating it yields CASRAGVVTDTQYF.